This TCR beta chain stems from a study of Ad26.COV2.S vaccination and SARS-CoV-2 variants. At the level of the study: Donor was in the COV1001 Ad26.COV2.S trial arm.

V shed 5 bases and J shed 0 bases, with 9 bases lying between them. The CDR3 loop spans 14 amino acids. Looked up from germline, CDR1 is SGHNT and CDR2 is YENEEA. Regarding treatment: 15 to 20 received Ad26.COV2.S at low or high dose, single or two shots; about 5 received placebo; per-sample allocation not given. Samples analyzed were those drawn on day 63 after the first vaccine or placebo injection. The individual, an adult aged 18-55 years, was a donor in Boston. The data were produced by immunoSEQ multiplex PCR, yet TCRdb's version contains in-frame clones alone and is incomplete. The table includes hundreds of thousands of clones, 89% detected once.

The sample consisted of peripheral blood, taken in a trial of Ad26.COV2.S vaccine versus placebo. The gene calls are TRBV11-3 and TRBJ2-3, with TRBD1 as a possible D gene (6 bases). This TCR was recovered from a person between 18 and 65 years old who received the Ad26.COV2.S COVID-19 vaccine or a placebo. The CDR3 DNA follows: TGTGCCAGCAGCGCCGACAGGAGCACAGATACGCAGTATTTT. Amino acids: CASSADRSTDTQYF.